Detailed here is one TCR beta chain. Antigen specificity is unknown. One junction end does not reproduce the germline sequence, and a read error may be involved. The PCR used 60 Vbeta and 13 Jbeta primers. Profiling relied on immunoSEQ multiplex PCR, and the TCRdb table lists in-frame clones only, not all of them. Of 150,000 or so clones detected, 75% to 80% appear once; the ten largest clones hold 0.5% to 0.85%. The sample comes from a study of cytomegalovirus exposure and HLA in healthy donors. General study findings and limits: CMV serostatus was the sole immune exposure data available. Three of the chains that were CMV-associated were confirmed in vitro to be specific for CMV antigens.

Sequencing used PBMCs. The TCR was taken from a male donor in good health and CMV-seronegative.

This CDR3 is CSSSLVGTGSEKLFF. The CDR3 DNA sequence: TGTTCCAGCAGCTTAGTTGGGACAGGGAGTGAAAAACTGTTTTTT. The chain carries TRBV7-9 and TRBJ1-4; 9 bases are a match to TRBD1. The CDR3 is made up of 15 amino acids. The germline CDR1 and CDR2 sequences are SEHNR and FQNEAQ (reference sequence).